The 11 T cell receptor beta chains below were found in one sample sequenced in a study of T cells after yellow fever vaccination. TCRdb ran MiXCR on the 5' RACE reads and lists one entry per CDR3 protein. Among approximately 110,000 distinct CDR3 sequences listed, 6% to 8% were seen once. The sequencing used CD4+ T cells sorted from PBMCs, collected more than 8 days after the first yellow fever vaccination. The receptors stem from a man aged 18-30 years who received the YFV17D yellow fever vaccine.

This clonotype was counted at least ten times. V usage is TRBV4-2 and J usage is TRBJ2-1; 8 nucleotides agree with TRBD1. Trimming removed 0 bases from V and 0 bases from J; junction bases left unmatched: 4. The CDR3 runs to 17 residues. Germline V CDR1 and CDR2: LGHNA, YNFKEQ. The CDR3 region is CASSQDQGASSYNEQFF. The CDR3 nucleotides read TGTGCCAGCAGCCAAGACCAGGGGGCTAGCTCCTACAATGAGCAGTTCTTC.

This clonotype was picked up many times. This chain uses TRBV5-1 with TRBJ2-3; 9 bases agree with TRBD2. Per the germline V gene, CDR1 is SGHRS and CDR2 is YFSETQ. V dropped 1 base and J dropped 5; count of bases not matched to a gene: 11. CDR3 length equals 17 residues. For the CDR3, the DNA is TGCGCCAGCAGCTTGCCCCTCGCGGGGGGGCTTAAAGATACGCAGTATTTT. It translates to CASSLPLAGGLKDTQYF. The entire variable domain, with the rest obtained from reference TRBV5-1 and TRBJ2-3, is as follows: KAGVTQTPRYLIKTRGQQVTLSCSPISGHRSVSWYQQTPGQGLQFLFEYFSETQRNKGNFPGRFSGRQFSNSRSEMNVSTLELGDSALYLCASSLPLAGGLKDTQYFGPGTRLTVL.

This clonotype occurred many times. J is TRBJ2-5 and V is TRBV4-3; 11 bases agree with TRBD2. The CDR3 loop spans 16 amino acids. Germline V gives CDR1 LGHNA, CDR2 YSLEER. With V trimmed by 2 bases and J by 5 bases, 7 bases remained unmatched. CDR3 in amino acids: CASSQLAGGGSETQYF. The CDR3 DNA follows: TGCGCCAGCAGCCAACTAGCGGGGGGTGGATCGGAGACCCAGTACTTC.

At least ten counts were recorded for this clonotype. The rearrangement uses TRBV6-1 and TRBJ1-5, with D hard to call. The germline V and J ends were trimmed by 2 bases and 4 bases, with 6 bases remaining between them. There are 13 residues in the CDR3. The germline V gene has CDR1 MNHNS and CDR2 SASEGT. This CDR3 is CASSEQLNQPQHF. As DNA, the CDR3 is TGTGCCAGCAGTGAACAGTTGAATCAGCCCCAGCATTTT.

The rearrangement links TRBV5-1 to TRBJ2-1, with 13 bases fitting TRBD2. The CDR3 contains 16 residues. The germline V gene has CDR1 SGHRS and CDR2 YFSETQ. The ends lost 0 bases at V and 4 bases at J; junction bases unmatched: 1. This chain's CDR3 is CASSLGTSGGYNEQFF. The CDR3 DNA reads as TGCGCCAGCAGCTTGGGGACTAGCGGGGGATACAATGAGCAGTTCTTC.

This clonotype came up many times. The V and J genes are TRBV29-1 and TRBJ2-7, with 9 bases fitting TRBD1. Trimming at V came to 4 bases and at J to 5 bases, leaving 6 bases not matched to a gene. CDR3 length: 13 amino acids. CDR1 is SQVTM, CDR2 ANQGSEA, per germline. CDR3 in amino acids: CSVAGQGPNEQYF. Written as DNA, the CDR3 is TGCAGCGTTGCGGGACAGGGTCCCAACGAGCAGTACTTC.

Many counts were recorded for this clonotype. The chain recombines TRBV4-3 with TRBJ1-6, with 9 nucleotides matching TRBD1. The CDR3 runs to 15 residues. The ends lost 3 bases at V and 8 bases at J; junction bases unmatched: 5. Germline lookup yields CDR1 LGHNA and CDR2 YSLEER. For the CDR3, the DNA is TGCGCCAGCAGCCACAGAGGGGACAGGGATTCACCCCTCCACTTT. It translates to CASSHRGDRDSPLHF.

Concerning this clonotype itself: A much more abundant neighbour one base away suggests this may be a read error. The rearrangement joins TRBV24-1 to TRBJ1-2, with D hard to call. Germline V gives CDR1 KGHDR, CDR2 SFDVKD. Trimming left V 3 bases short and J 8 bases short, with 12 bases between. The CDR3 covers 13 residues. Here the CDR3 DNA reads TGTGCCACCAGTGATCTCGACGGCCTGGGCTACACCTTC. Amino acid sequence: CATSDLDGLGYTF.

This clonotype came up many times. This chain links TRBV6-1 with TRBJ2-2, with TRBD1 as a possible D gene (5 bases). Trimming took 6 bases from V and 0 from J, leaving 14 bases between them. Germline V gene lookup returns CDR1 MNHNS and CDR2 SASEGT. The CDR3 loop spans 16 amino acids. The CDR3 here is CASSHWTPPNTGELFF. CDR3 in DNA: TGTGCCAGCAGCCATTGGACACCCCCGAACACCGGGGAGCTGTTTTTT.

This clonotype was counted at least ten times. The CDR3 region is CASGQGYNEQFF. The CDR3 coding sequence is TGCGCCAGCGGACAGGGTTACAATGAGCAGTTCTTC. The rearrangement uses TRBV5-1 and TRBJ2-1; 8 bases match TRBD1. V was pared by 7 bases and J by 4 bases, with 1 base of the junction left unmatched. CDR1 SGHRS and CDR2 YFSETQ come from the germline V gene. This CDR3 is 12 amino acids long.

This clonotype was detected many times. This chain links TRBV7-2 with TRBJ2-7, with 13 bases that match TRBD2. The V gene's germline CDR1 is SGHTA and CDR2 FQGNSA. This CDR3 is 18 amino acids long. Germline trimming cut 5 bases from V and 1 base from J; bases unmatched to any gene: 11. The CDR3 DNA sequence: TGTGCCAGCAGCCGAAGTATCACTAGCGGGGGGGTATCCTACGAGCAGTACTTC. Translated, it gives CASSRSITSGGVSYEQYF. The variable domain in full, completed from reference TRBV7-2 and TRBJ2-7, reads GAGVSQSPSNKVTEKGKDVELRCDPISGHTALYWYRQSLGQGLEFLIYFQGNSAPDKSGLPSDRFSAERTGGSVSTLTIQRTQQEDSAVYLCASSRSITSGGVSYEQYFGPGTRLTVT.